This T cell receptor beta chain was captured by sequencing in a study of T cells in Graves' hyperthyroidism and ophthalmopathy. Overall study results and limits: Ophthalmopathy stood apart from stable hyperthyroidism in a 13 V-J model.

This clonotype was found many times. Its target is unknown. Patients aged 18 to 65 with hyperthyroidism were newly diagnosed, with duration under 2 months. Amplified TCR beta CDR3 regions came from RNA transcripts. Primed by the HTBI set, a first-round RT-PCR was run on the TCR CDR3. TCRdb itself ran the multiplex PCR reads through MiXCR, one entry per CDR3 protein. Counted here are some 210,000 distinct CDR3 sequences, about a sixth occurring once; the ten biggest clones make up roughly 50%. Trimming took off 1 base at V and 2 bases at J, with 12 bases between the two ends. Germline CDR1 and CDR2: SGHVS and FNYEAQ. The CDR3 spans 15 residues.

The receptor was isolated from a middle-aged man with Graves' hyperthyroidism. Specimen: blood. The gene calls are TRBV7-6 and TRBJ2-7; D is possibly TRBD1 (5 bases). This CDR3 is CASSLGAGITYEQYF. The CDR3 DNA follows: TGTGCCAGCAGCTTAGGAGCAGGGATTACCTACGAGCAGTACTTC.